These 32 T cell receptor beta chains were sequenced from one sample in a study of cytomegalovirus exposure and HLA in healthy donors. Use of 60 Vbeta and 13 Jbeta primers characterized the PCR. Assay: immunoSEQ multiplex PCR; the TCRdb copy retains only in-frame clones and omits some. The repertoire consists of under 95,000 clones, with around three quarters occurring once and the leading ten covering approximately 1%. The source material was PBMCs. The receptors shown here come from a male donor in good health and CMV-seronegative.

The chain is built from TRBV7-9 and TRBJ2-3, with D tentatively TRBD2 (5 bases). The CDR3 covers 16 residues. V was shortened by 0 bases and J by 0 bases, with 10 bases between the two germline ends. Germline values: CDR1 SEHNR, CDR2 FQNEAQ (reference sequence). The CDR3: CASSLARVVSTDTQYF. CDR3 bases: TGTGCCAGCAGCTTAGCGAGGGTGGTCAGCACAGATACGCAGTATTTT.

Remarks on this clone: At one boundary the junction diverges from the germline segment, which might be a read error. The genes are TRBV4-2 and TRBJ1-5; 7 bases match TRBD1. This CDR3 comprises 17 residues. CDR1 LGHNA and CDR2 YNFKEQ come from the germline V gene. Here the CDR3 DNA reads TGTGCCAGCAGCCAAGATCTTTCGGGGGACAGCATACAGCCCCAGAATTTT. It codes for CASSQDLSGDSIQPQNF.

V is TRBV5-1 and J is TRBJ2-3; possible D gene TRBD2, 6 bases. Looked up from germline, CDR1 is SGHRS and CDR2 is YFSETQ. The CDR3 covers 14 residues. The V and J ends lost 2 bases and 1 base respectively, with 8 bases between them. CDR3: CASSLGGGTDTQYF. DNA of the CDR3: TGCGCCAGCAGCTTAGGCGGGGGCACAGATACGCAGTATTTT.

The chain employs TRBV7-2 and TRBJ2-7; 8 bases line up with TRBD1. With 4 bases clipped from V and 6 bases from J, the junction kept 5 bases outside the gene matches. CDR3 size: 13 residues. Germline loops: CDR1 SGHTA, CDR2 FQGNSA. Here the CDR3 DNA reads TGTGCCAGCAGCTCAGGGACAGGCAGCGAGCAGTACTTC. It translates to CASSSGTGSEQYF.

The V gene is TRBV25-1, the J gene TRBJ2-7; 10 bases are shared with TRBD1. CDR3 length: 15 amino acids. Germline V gene lookup returns CDR1 MGHDK and CDR2 SYGVNS. Unmatched junction bases numbered 6, after V lost 4 bases and J lost 3 bases. CDR3 nucleotides: TGTGCCAGCAGTGGTACGACAGGGGGCGACTACGAGCAGTACTTC. Translated, it gives CASSGTTGGDYEQYF.

The chain carries TRBV2 and TRBJ2-2; 11 bases map to TRBD2. The CDR3 length is 17 residues. V lost 0 bases, J lost 7 bases, and 7 bases stayed unmatched. Germline CDR1 SNHLY, CDR2 FYNNEI. DNA of the CDR3: TGTGCCAGCAGTGAAGCCTTAGCGGGGGGGCCAGGCGGGGAGCTGTTTTTT. It translates to CASSEALAGGPGGELFF.

This rearrangement joins TRBV5-1 to TRBJ2-7; D is perhaps TRBD1 (5 bases). This CDR3 comprises 15 residues. The V end was cut by 0 bases, the J end by 3 bases, with 13 bases between. Germline assignment: CDR1 SGHRS and CDR2 YFSETQ. The CDR3 sequence: CASSLETGLFYEQYF. CDR3 in DNA: TGCGCCAGCAGCTTGGAAACAGGCCTGTTCTACGAGCAGTACTTC.

This clone was seen a few times. The chain uses TRBV13 and TRBJ2-5, with D possibly being TRBD2 (5 bases). Trimming removed 0 bases at V and 2 bases at J, with 7 bases between. In germline, CDR1 is PRHDT, CDR2 FYEKMQ (reference sequence). This CDR3 spans 14 amino acids. The CDR3: CASSLGAAQETQYF. Written as DNA, the CDR3 is TGTGCCAGCAGCTTAGGAGCGGCTCAAGAGACCCAGTACTTC. Based on the CDR3 plus reference TRBV13 and TRBJ2-5, the full variable domain is AAGVIQSPRHLIKEKRETATLKCYPIPRHDTVYWYQQGPGQDPQFLISFYEKMQSDKGSIPDRFSAQQFSDYHSELNMSSLELGDSALYFCASSLGAAQETQYFGPGTRLLVL.

The chain joins TRBV2 to TRBJ1-1; 9 bases are shared with TRBD1. Germline loops: CDR1 SNHLY, CDR2 FYNNEI. The CDR3 extends over 12 amino acids. The junction had 3 bases not matched to a gene; V was cut back by 6 bases and J by 7 bases. The CDR3 DNA is TGTGCCAGCAGGCCGGACAGGGGTGAAGCTTTCTTT. It specifies CASRPDRGEAFF.

This chain connects TRBV6-1 to TRBJ1-5; D remains ambiguous. Germline V CDR1 and CDR2: MNHNS, SASEGT. V lost 8 bases to trimming and J lost 0 bases, with 8 bases between them. The CDR3 has 13 residues. CDR3 DNA sequence: TGTGCCAGCCTCGCGGTTAGCAATCAGCCCCAGCATTTT. Translation: CASLAVSNQPQHF.

This clone came up once. The genes are TRBV14 and TRBJ2-2; TRBD1 matches at 8 bases. The CDR3 is 16 residues long. Germline V gives CDR1 SGHDN, CDR2 FVKESK. The V gene end was trimmed by 0 bases and the J gene end by 5 bases; junction bases not matched to a gene: 5. CDR3 region: CASSQDRGQMTGELFF. Here the CDR3 DNA reads TGTGCCAGCAGCCAAGACAGGGGGCAGATGACCGGGGAGCTGTTTTTT.

The V and J genes are TRBV5-1 and TRBJ1-2; D gene uncertain. Trimming removed 0 bases at V and 3 bases at J, with 6 bases between. Germline V gene data show CDR1 as SGHRS and CDR2 as YFSETQ. This CDR3 spans 13 amino acids. The CDR3 DNA reads TGCGCCAGCAGCTTGGGGAGTTACTATGGCTACACCTTC. This sequence encodes CASSLGSYYGYTF.

V and J are TRBV14 and TRBJ1-2; 9 nucleotides match TRBD1. The CDR3 covers 14 residues. J lost 2 bases, V lost 3 bases, and 1 base had no gene match. Germline V gives CDR1 SGHDN, CDR2 FVKESK. CDR3 DNA: TGTGCCAGCAGCCAGGGGACAGGGAACTATGGCTACACCTTC. It encodes CASSQGTGNYGYTF.

The rearrangement joins TRBV9 to TRBJ2-7, with D maybe TRBD2 (6 bases). Trimming pared 3 bases from V and 6 bases from J, leaving 10 bases between. CDR1 is SGDLS, CDR2 YYNGEE, per germline. The CDR3 is made up of 12 amino acids. The CDR3 reads CASSAGVGEQYF. In DNA, the CDR3 is TGTGCCAGCAGCGCGGGGGTAGGCGAGCAGTACTTC.

The chain is built from TRBV7-2 and TRBJ1-6; D is unresolved. The CDR3 is 13 residues long. V lost 1 base, J lost 12 bases, and 10 bases lay in between. Germline CDR1 and CDR2: SGHTA and FQGNSA. The CDR3 reads CASSLGLRGPLHF. As DNA, the CDR3 is TGTGCCAGCAGCTTAGGACTACGGGGACCCCTCCACTTT.

This chain uses TRBV5-1 with TRBJ2-1; D is possibly TRBD2 (5 bases). The germline CDR1 and CDR2 sequences are SGHRS and YFSETQ. CDR3 length: 15 residues. Trimming stripped 0 bases from V and 7 bases from J, with 14 bases between. The CDR3 DNA reads TGCGCCAGCAGCTTGGGGGCGGGTCTGGAAAATGAGCAGTTCTTC. Its protein is CASSLGAGLENEQFF.

The J gene is TRBJ1-1, the V gene TRBV20-1; the D gene is possibly TRBD1 (5 bases). Germline lookup yields CDR1 DFQATT and CDR2 SNEGSKA (reference sequence). The V gene lost 6 bases and the J gene lost 7 bases, with 9 bases spanning the gap. CDR3 length equals 10 residues. This CDR3 is CSAPRGEAFF. Here the CDR3 DNA reads TGCAGTGCACCTAGGGGTGAAGCTTTCTTT.

The chain recombines TRBV2 with TRBJ2-2; tentative D call: TRBD2 (5 bases). From germline, CDR1 is SNHLY and CDR2 FYNNEI. The length of the CDR3 is 13 residues. The ends were cut back, 6 bases at V and 3 bases at J, with 8 bases in the middle. The CDR3 region has the DNA TGTGCCAGCAGGCTAGCCTACACCGGGGAGCTGTTTTTT. This codes for CASRLAYTGELFF.

This sequence joins TRBV7-7 and TRBJ2-5, with D maybe TRBD2 (6 bases). Germline CDR1 is SSHAT and CDR2 is FNYEAQ (reference sequence). CDR3 length equals 15 residues. The V gene lost 0 bases and the J gene lost 5 bases, with 13 bases spanning the gap. The chain's CDR3 is CASSLAPGTLETQYF. The CDR3 DNA reads TGTGCCAGCAGCTTAGCCCCTGGGACTTTGGAGACCCAGTACTTC.

There are a few counts of this clone. The rearrangement links TRBV5-1 to TRBJ2-1; 15 nucleotides agree with TRBD2. The germline V gene encodes CDR1 SGHRS and CDR2 YFSETQ. CDR3 length: 17 amino acids. V trimming: 2 bases; J trimming: 4 bases; junction bases outside the gene matches: 4. CDR3: CASSFGLAGGQYNEQFF. The DNA for the CDR3 is TGCGCCAGCAGCTTCGGACTAGCGGGAGGGCAGTACAATGAGCAGTTCTTC.

About this clone: Relative to the germline gene, one junction end is altered; a read error may explain this. CDR3 nucleotides: TGTGCCTGGAGTGGTGGACAGGGCAATCAGCCCCAGAATTTT. Protein product: CAWSGGQGNQPQNF. The V gene is TRBV30, the J gene TRBJ1-5; TRBD1 agrees at 8 bases. This CDR3 spans 14 amino acids. CDR1 and CDR2 from the germline V gene are GTSNPN and SVGIG (reference sequence).

This clone appeared a single time. The chain links TRBV9 to TRBJ2-1; 8 positions agree with TRBD2. J was trimmed by 6 bases and V by 4 bases; bases with no gene match: 9. CDR1 is SGDLS, CDR2 YYNGEE, per germline. This CDR3 spans 15 amino acids. In DNA form, the CDR3 reads TGTGCCAGCAGCTCCAGCGGGAGCTCGGTCAATGAGCAGTTCTTC. Protein product: CASSSSGSSVNEQFF.

The V call is TRBV19, the J call TRBJ2-5; 12 bases align to TRBD2. Trimming at V came to 4 bases and at J to 0 bases, leaving 6 bases not matched to a gene. CDR1 and CDR2 (germline): LNHDA, SQIVND (reference sequence). The CDR3 runs 17 residues. In nucleotides, the CDR3 is TGTGCCAGTAGTACTAGCGGGGGGGCCCCTTACCAAGAGACCCAGTACTTC. Amino acid sequence: CASSTSGGAPYQETQYF.

This sequence joins TRBV2 and TRBJ1-1; TRBD1 matches at 7 bases. Trimming cost V 6 bases and J 7 bases; bases outside gene matches: 11. Germline lookup yields CDR1 SNHLY and CDR2 FYNNEI. The CDR3 has 14 residues. This CDR3 reads CASRTRQGRVEAFF. The CDR3 DNA is TGTGCCAGCAGAACTCGACAGGGCCGCGTTGAAGCTTTCTTT.

Worth noting for this clone: Other DNA sequences within the sample encode an identical CDR3. The V gene is TRBV19, the J gene TRBJ1-4; D unresolved. The CDR3 covers 14 residues. V shed 3 bases and J shed 0 bases, with 5 bases lying between them. CDR1 and CDR2 (germline): LNHDA, SQIVND (reference sequence). CDR3 in amino acids: CASSISATNEKLFF. The CDR3 coding sequence is TGTGCCAGTAGTATCTCCGCAACTAATGAAAAACTGTTTTTT.

The J gene is TRBJ2-3, the V gene TRBV28, with D perhaps TRBD2 (5 bases). V shed 5 bases and J shed 3 bases, with 12 bases lying between them. The CDR3 length is 14 residues. Germline V gives CDR1 MDHEN, CDR2 SYDVKM. CDR3 sequence (DNA): TGTGCCAGCAGTCCGGGGTGGCGGACAGATACGCAGTATTTT. This gives the protein CASSPGWRTDTQYF.

The chain links TRBV7-2 to TRBJ2-7, with a possible D match to TRBD2 (7 bases). This CDR3 is 17 amino acids long. CDR1 and CDR2 from the germline V gene are SGHTA and FQGNSA. The ends were cut back, 1 base at V and 3 bases at J, with 19 bases in the middle. The CDR3 DNA is TGTGCCAGCAGCTTAGGTGGTGGGGGGGCCATCGGCTACGAGCAGTACTTC. Its protein is CASSLGGGGAIGYEQYF.

There are a few counts of this clone. This chain joins TRBV11-2 and TRBJ1-3; D is undetermined. CDR3 length: 16 amino acids. Germline CDR1 reads SGHAT; CDR2 reads FQNNGV. V was trimmed by 1 base and J by 7 bases, leaving 17 bases between them. CDR3 sequence (DNA): TGTGCCAGCAGCTTAGTGGTCTGGTTCGGGTCCAACACCATATATTTT. This sequence encodes CASSLVVWFGSNTIYF.

The gene calls are TRBV5-6 and TRBJ1-3; D is unresolved. This CDR3 spans 14 amino acids. Looked up from germline, CDR1 is SGHDT and CDR2 is YYEEEE. V was shortened by 1 base and J by 4 bases, with 9 bases between the two germline ends. The CDR3 coding sequence is TGTGCCAGCAGCTTGTTCTTAAAAGGAAACACCATATATTTT. Translated, it gives CASSLFLKGNTIYF.

This chain links TRBV30 with TRBJ2-7, with a weak D call TRBD1 (6 bases). The germline gives CDR1 GTSNPN, CDR2 SVGIG (reference sequence). V was clipped by 7 bases and J by 3 bases, with 10 bases between them. The CDR3 spans 11 residues. This chain's CDR3 is CALQGLYEQYF. The DNA for the CDR3 is TGTGCCTTACAGGGCCTCTACGAGCAGTACTTC.

The chain combines TRBV19 with TRBJ1-1; a weak D match, TRBD1 (6 bases). V was trimmed by 6 bases and J by 6 bases, leaving 17 bases between them. The CDR3 has 14 residues. Germline values: CDR1 LNHDA, CDR2 SQIVND (reference sequence). CDR3 loop: CASSTETGFSEAFF. DNA of the CDR3: TGTGCCAGTAGCACCGAGACAGGCTTCTCTGAAGCTTTCTTT.

For the CDR3, the DNA is TGCGCCAGCAGCTTACAGGGGAGCTCTGGAAACACCATATATTTT. Its protein is CASSLQGSSGNTIYF. V and J are TRBV5-1 and TRBJ1-3, with 7 bases matching TRBD1. This CDR3 contains 15 residues. Trimming cost V 2 bases and J 0 bases; bases outside gene matches: 2. Germline lookup yields CDR1 SGHRS and CDR2 YFSETQ.